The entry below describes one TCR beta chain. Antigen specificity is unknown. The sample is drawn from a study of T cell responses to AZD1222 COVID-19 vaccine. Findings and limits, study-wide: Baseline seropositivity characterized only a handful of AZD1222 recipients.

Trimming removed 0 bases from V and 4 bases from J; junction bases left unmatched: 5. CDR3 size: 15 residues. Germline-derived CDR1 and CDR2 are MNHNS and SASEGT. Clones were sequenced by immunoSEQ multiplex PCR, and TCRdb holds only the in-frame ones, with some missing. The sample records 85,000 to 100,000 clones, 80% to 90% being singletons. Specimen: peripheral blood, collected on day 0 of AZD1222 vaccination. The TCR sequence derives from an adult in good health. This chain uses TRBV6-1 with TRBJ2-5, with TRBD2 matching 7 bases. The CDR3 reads CASSEARGRGETQYF. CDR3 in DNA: TGTGCCAGCAGTGAAGCGCGCGGGAGAGGAGAGACCCAGTACTTC.